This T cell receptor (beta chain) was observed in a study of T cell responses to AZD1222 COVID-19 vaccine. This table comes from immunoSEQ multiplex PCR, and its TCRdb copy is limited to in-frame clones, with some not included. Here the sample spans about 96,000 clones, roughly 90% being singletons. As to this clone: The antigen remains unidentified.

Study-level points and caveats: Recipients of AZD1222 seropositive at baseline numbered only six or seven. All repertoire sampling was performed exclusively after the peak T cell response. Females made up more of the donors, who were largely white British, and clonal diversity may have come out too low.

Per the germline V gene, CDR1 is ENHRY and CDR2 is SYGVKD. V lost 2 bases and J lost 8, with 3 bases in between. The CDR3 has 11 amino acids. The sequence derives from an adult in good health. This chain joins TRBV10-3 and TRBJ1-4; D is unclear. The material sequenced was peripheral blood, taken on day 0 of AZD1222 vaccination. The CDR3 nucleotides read TGTGCCATCAGTGAGGCAGAAAAACTGTTTTTT. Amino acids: CAISEAEKLFF.